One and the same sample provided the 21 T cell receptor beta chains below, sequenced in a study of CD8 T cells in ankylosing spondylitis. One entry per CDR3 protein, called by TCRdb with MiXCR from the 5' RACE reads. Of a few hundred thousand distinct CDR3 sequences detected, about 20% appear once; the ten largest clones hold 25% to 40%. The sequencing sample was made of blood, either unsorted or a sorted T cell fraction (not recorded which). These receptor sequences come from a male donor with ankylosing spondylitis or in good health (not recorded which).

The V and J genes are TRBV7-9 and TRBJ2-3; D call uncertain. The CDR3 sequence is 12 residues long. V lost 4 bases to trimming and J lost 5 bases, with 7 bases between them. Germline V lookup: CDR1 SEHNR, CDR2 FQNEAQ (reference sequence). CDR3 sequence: CASSYTVDTQYF. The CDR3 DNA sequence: TGTGCCAGCAGCTACACGGTAGATACGCAGTATTTT.

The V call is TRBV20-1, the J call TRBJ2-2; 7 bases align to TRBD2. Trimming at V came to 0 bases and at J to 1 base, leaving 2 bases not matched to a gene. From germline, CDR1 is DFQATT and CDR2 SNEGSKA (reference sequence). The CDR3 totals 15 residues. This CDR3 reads CSARDPSGNTGELFF. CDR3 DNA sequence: TGCAGTGCTAGAGATCCTAGCGGGAACACCGGGGAGCTGTTTTTT.

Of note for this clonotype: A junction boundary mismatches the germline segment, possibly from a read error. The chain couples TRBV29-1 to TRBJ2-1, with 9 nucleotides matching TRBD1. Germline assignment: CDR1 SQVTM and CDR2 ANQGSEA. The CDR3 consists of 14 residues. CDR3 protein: CSAEADRGYNEQFF. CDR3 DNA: TGCAGCGCTGAAGCTGACAGGGGGTACAATGAGCAGTTCTTC.

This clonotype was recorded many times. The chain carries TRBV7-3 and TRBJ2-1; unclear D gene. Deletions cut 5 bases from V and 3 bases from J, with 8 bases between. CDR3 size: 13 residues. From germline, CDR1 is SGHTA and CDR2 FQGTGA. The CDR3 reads CASSDPLYNEQFF. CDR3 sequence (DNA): TGTGCCAGCAGCGACCCGCTCTACAATGAGCAGTTCTTC. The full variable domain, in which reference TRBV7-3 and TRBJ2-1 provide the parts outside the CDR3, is GAGVSQTPSNKVTEKGKYVELRCDPISGHTALYWYRQSLGQGPEFLIYFQGTGAADDSGLPNDRFFAVRPEGSVSTLKIQRTERGDSAVYLCASSDPLYNEQFFGPGTRLTVL.

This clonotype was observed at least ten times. CDR3 loop: CASGFGEGWNEQFF. In DNA form, the CDR3 reads TGTGCCAGCGGGTTCGGGGAGGGTTGGAATGAGCAGTTCTTC. The chain recombines TRBV7-3 with TRBJ2-1; 7 bases line up with TRBD2. V was pared by 8 bases and J by 7 bases, with 11 bases of the junction left unmatched. Germline V CDR1 and CDR2: SGHTA, FQGTGA. The CDR3 spans 14 residues.

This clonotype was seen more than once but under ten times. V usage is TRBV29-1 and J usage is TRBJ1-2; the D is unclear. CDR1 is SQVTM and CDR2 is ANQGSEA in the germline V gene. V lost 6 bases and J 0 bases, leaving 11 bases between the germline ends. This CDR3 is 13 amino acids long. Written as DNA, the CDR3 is TGCAGCGTGCACCCCGGAGCTAACTATGGCTACACCTTC. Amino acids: CSVHPGANYGYTF.

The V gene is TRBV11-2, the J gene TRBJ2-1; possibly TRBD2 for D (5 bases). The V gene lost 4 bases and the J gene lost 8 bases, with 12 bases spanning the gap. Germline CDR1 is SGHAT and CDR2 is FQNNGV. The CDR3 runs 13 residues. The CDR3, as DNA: TGTGCCAGCAGCTGGACGGGGATCGATGAGCAGTTCTTC. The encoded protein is CASSWTGIDEQFF.

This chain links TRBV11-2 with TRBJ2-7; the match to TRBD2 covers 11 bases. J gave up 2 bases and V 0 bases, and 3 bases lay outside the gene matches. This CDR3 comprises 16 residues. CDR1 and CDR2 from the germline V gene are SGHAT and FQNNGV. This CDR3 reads CASSLEGLAEAYEQYF. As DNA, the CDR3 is TGTGCCAGCAGCTTAGAGGGACTAGCGGAGGCCTACGAGCAGTACTTC.

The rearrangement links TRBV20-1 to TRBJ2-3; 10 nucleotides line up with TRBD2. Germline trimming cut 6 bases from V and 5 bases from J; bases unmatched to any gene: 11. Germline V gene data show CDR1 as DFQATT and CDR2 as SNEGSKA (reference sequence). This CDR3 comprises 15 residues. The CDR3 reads CSAETLAGVVDTQYF. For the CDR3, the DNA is TGCAGTGCCGAAACCCTAGCGGGAGTAGTAGATACGCAGTATTTT.

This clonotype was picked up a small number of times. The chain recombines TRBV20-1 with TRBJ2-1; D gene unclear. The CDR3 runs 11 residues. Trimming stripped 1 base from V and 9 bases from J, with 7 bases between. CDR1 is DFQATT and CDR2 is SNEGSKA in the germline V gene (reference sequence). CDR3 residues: CSARVVGEQFF. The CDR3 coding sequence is TGCAGTGCTAGAGTTGTGGGTGAGCAGTTCTTC.

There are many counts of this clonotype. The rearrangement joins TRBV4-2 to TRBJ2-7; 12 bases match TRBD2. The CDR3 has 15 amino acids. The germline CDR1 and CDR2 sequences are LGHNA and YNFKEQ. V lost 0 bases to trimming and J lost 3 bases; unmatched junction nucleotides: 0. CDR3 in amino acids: CASSQELAGGYEQYF. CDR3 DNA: TGTGCCAGCAGCCAAGAACTAGCGGGAGGCTACGAGCAGTACTTC.

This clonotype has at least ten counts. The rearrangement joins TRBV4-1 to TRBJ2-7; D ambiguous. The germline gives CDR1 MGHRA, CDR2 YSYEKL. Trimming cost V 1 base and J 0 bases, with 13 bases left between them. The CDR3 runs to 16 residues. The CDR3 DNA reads TGCGCCAGCAGCCAAGTCAGGCCCAAAAGCTCCTACGAGCAGTACTTC. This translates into CASSQVRPKSSYEQYF.

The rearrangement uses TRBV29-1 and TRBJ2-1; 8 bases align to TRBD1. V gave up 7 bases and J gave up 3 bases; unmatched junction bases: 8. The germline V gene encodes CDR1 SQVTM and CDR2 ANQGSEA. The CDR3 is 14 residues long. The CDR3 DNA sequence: TGCAGCGGGTCAGGGGGCAGCTACTACAATGAGCAGTTCTTC. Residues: CSGSGGSYYNEQFF.

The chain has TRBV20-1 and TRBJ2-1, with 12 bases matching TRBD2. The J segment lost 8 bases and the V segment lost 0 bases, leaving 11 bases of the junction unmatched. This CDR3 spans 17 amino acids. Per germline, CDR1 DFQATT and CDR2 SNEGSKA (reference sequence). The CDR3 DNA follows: TGCAGTGCTAGAGATCGTAGACTAGCGGGAGTTGGGTATGAGCAGTTCTTC. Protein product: CSARDRRLAGVGYEQFF.

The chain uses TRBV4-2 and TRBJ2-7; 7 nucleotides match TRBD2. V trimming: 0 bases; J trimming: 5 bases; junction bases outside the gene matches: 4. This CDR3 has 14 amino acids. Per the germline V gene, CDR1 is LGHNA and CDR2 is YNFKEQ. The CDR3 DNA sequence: TGTGCCAGCAGCCAAGAGCGGGAGTTCGACGAGCAGTACTTC. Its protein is CASSQEREFDEQYF.

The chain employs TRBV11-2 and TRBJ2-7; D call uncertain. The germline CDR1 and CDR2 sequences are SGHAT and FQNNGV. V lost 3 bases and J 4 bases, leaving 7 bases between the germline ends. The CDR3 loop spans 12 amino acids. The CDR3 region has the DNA TGTGCCAGCAGCTTCCTCACGTACGAGCAGTACTTC. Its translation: CASSFLTYEQYF. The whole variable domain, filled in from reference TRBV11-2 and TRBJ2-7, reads EAGVAQSPRYKIIEKRQSVAFWCNPISGHATLYWYQQILGQGPKLLIQFQNNGVVDDSQLPKDRFSAERLKGVDSTLKIQPAKLEDSAVYLCASSFLTYEQYFGPGTRLTVT.

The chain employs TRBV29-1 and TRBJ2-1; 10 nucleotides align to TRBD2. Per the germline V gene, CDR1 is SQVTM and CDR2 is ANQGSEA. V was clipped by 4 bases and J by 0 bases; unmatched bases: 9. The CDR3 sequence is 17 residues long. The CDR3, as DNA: TGCAGCGTTGTCCCACTAGCGGGACTCTCCTCCTACAATGAGCAGTTCTTC. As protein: CSVVPLAGLSSYNEQFF.

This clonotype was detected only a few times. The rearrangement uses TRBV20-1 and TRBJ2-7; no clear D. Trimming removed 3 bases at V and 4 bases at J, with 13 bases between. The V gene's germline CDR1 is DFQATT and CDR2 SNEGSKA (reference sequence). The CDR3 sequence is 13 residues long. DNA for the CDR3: TGCAGTGCTAGGACCCTCCGGGCTTACGAGCAGTACTTC. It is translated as CSARTLRAYEQYF.

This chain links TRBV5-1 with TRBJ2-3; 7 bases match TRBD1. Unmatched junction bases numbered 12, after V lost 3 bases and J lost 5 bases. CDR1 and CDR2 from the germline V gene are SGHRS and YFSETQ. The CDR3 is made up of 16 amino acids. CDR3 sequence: CASSSETGPAGDTQYF. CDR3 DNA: TGCGCCAGCAGCTCCGAGACAGGGCCCGCGGGAGATACGCAGTATTTT.

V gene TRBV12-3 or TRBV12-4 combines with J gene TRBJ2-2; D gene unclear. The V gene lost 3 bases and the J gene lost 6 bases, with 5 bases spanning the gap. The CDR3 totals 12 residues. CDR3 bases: TGTGCCAGCAGTTTTAAGCCCGGGGAGCTGTTTTTT. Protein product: CASSFKPGELFF.

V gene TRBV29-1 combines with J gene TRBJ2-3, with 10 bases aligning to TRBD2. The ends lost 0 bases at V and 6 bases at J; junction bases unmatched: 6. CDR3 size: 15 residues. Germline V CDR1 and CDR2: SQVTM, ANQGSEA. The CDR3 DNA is TGCAGCGTTGAAGATCGGACTAGCGGCGGGGATACGCAGTATTTT. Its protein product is CSVEDRTSGGDTQYF.